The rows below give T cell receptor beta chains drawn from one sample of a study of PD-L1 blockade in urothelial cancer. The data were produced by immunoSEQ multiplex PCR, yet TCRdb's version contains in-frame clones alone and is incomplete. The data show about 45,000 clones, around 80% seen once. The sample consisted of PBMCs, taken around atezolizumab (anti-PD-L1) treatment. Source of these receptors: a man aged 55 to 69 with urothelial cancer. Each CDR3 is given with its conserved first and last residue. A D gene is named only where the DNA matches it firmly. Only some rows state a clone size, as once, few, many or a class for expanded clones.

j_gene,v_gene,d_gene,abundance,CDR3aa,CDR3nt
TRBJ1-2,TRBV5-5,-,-,CASSFTGVNYGYTF,TGTGCCAGCAGCTTTACAGGAGTCAACTATGGCTACACCTTC
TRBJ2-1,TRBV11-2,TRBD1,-,CASSQGQGYYNEQFF,TGTGCCAGCAGCCAGGGACAGGGGTACTACAATGAGCAGTTCTTC
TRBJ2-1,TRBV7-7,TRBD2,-,CASSPSGGTNEQFF,TGTGCTAGCAGCCCTAGCGGGGGGACTAATGAGCAGTTCTTC
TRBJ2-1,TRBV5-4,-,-,CASSLDGRARNEQFF,TGTGCCAGCAGCTTGGATGGCAGGGCGCGCAATGAGCAGTTCTTC
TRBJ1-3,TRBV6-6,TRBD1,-,CAGHGGTGTKNTIYF,TGTGCCGGACATGGGGGGACAGGGACAAAAAACACCATATATTTT
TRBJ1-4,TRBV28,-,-,CATTDTEKLFF,TGTGCCACTACCGACACTGAAAAACTGTTTTTT
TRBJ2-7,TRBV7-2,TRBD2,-,CASSLRTGGPHEQYF,TGTGCCAGCAGCTTAAGGACGGGAGGGCCTCACGAGCAGTACTTC
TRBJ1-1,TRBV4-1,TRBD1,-,CASSQGDRGRGTEAFF,TGCGCCAGCAGCCAGGGGGACAGGGGCCGAGGCACTGAAGCTTTCTTT
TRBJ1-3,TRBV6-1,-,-,CASSEGLYRAGGNTIYF,TGTGCCAGCAGTGAAGGTCTCTACAGGGCTGGCGGAAACACCATATATTTT
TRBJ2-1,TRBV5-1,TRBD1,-,CASSLVGQGSNEQFF,TGCGCCAGCAGCTTGGTGGGACAGGGGTCAAATGAGCAGTTCTTC
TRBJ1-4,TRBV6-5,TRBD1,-,CASRADRAANEKLFF,TGTGCCAGTCGCGCGGACAGGGCCGCTAATGAAAAACTGTTTTTT
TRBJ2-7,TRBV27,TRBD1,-,CASSTSGTGGSYEQYF,TGTGCCAGCAGTACCTCCGGGACAGGGGGGTCCTACGAGCAGTACTTC
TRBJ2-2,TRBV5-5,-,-,CASSSFQGSGELFF,TGTGCCAGCAGCTCATTCCAGGGGTCCGGGGAGCTGTTTTTT
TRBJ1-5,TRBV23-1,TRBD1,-,CASSQFWTGGDSNQPQHF,TGCGCCAGCAGTCAATTTTGGACAGGGGGAGATAGCAATCAGCCCCAGCATTTT
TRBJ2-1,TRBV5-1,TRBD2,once,CASSFSGGSSYNEQFF,TGCGCCAGCAGCTTCAGCGGGGGGAGCTCCTACAATGAGCAGTTCTTC
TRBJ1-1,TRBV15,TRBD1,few,CATSGDRANTEAFF,TGTGCCACCAGCGGGGACAGGGCGAACACTGAAGCTTTCTTT
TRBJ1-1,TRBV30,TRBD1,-,CAWRSDRGGEAFF,TGTGCCTGGAGATCGGACAGGGGGGGTGAAGCTTTCTTT
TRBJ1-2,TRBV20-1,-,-,CSARVTDGYTF,TGCAGTGCTAGAGTTACGGATGGCTACACCTTC
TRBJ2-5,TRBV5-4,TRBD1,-,CASSASGTGGSETQYF,TGTGCCAGCAGCGCCTCCGGGACAGGGGGATCAGAGACCCAGTACTTC
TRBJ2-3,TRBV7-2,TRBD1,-,CASTSGGGTDTQYF,TGTGCCAGCACCTCAGGGGGAGGCACAGATACGCAGTATTTT
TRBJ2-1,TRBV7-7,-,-,CASSWGLNNEQFF,TGTGCTAGCAGCTGGGGACTCAACAATGAGCAGTTCTTC
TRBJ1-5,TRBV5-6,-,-,CASSRRLSNTDNQPQHF,TGTGCCAGCAGCCGTCGACTCTCTAACACGGATAATCAGCCCCAGCATTTT
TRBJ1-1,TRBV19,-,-,CASGRQGHTEAFF,TGTGCCAGTGGCCGACAAGGTCACACTGAAGCTTTCTTT
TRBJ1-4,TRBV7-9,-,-,CASSLAVGPGEKLFF,TGTGCCAGCAGCTTAGCGGTCGGTCCGGGTGAAAAACTGTTTTTT
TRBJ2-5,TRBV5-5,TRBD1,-,CASIDTGVGETQYF,TGTGCCAGCATCGACACAGGGGTAGGAGAGACCCAGTACTTC
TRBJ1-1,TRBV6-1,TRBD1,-,CATRQQGAQDTEAFF,TGTGCCACCCGACAGCAGGGGGCGCAGGACACTGAAGCTTTCTTT
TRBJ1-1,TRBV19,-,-,CASSRRGNTEAFF,TGTGCCAGTAGCCGGAGGGGGAACACTGAAGCTTTCTTT
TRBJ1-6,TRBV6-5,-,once,CASSYVRGVSNSPLHF,TGTGCCAGCAGTTACGTGCGGGGTGTGTCGAATTCACCCCTCCACTTT
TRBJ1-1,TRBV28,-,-,CASRHRGLLNTEAFF,TGTGCCAGCAGGCACCGAGGGTTGTTGAACACTGAAGCTTTCTTT
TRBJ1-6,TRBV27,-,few,CASSLLVGGFNSGLHF,TGTGCCAGCAGTTTGCTAGTTGGGGGCTTTAATTCAGGTCTCCACTTT
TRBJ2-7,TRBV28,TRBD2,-,CASSLDGLAGGGEQYF,TGTGCCAGCAGTTTGGACGGACTAGCGGGAGGGGGCGAGCAGTACTTC
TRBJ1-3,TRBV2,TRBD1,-,CASIEGQGSSGNTIYF,TGTGCCAGCATAGAGGGACAGGGGAGTTCTGGAAACACCATATATTTT
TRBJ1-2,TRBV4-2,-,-,CASSPDFTDGTDPRGHGYTF,TGTGCCAGCAGCCCAGACTTCACGGACGGGACTGATCCGCGGGGGCATGGCTACACCTTC
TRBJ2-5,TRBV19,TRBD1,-,CASSNSYRGQETQYF,TGTGCCAGTAGTAACTCATACAGGGGTCAAGAGACCCAGTACTTC
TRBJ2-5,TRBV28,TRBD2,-,CASSQLAGGATQYF,TGTGCCAGCAGCCAGTTGGCGGGGGGCGCGACCCAGTACTTC
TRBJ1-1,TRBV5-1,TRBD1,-,CASNRGDRDNTEAFF,TGCGCCAGCAACAGAGGGGACAGGGACAACACTGAAGCTTTCTTT
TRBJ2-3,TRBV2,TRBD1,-,CASRDRTGLGDTQYF,TGTGCCAGCAGAGATCGGACAGGGCTGGGAGATACGCAGTATTTT
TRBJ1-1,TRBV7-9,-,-,CASSSSGVNTEAFF,TGTGCCAGCAGCTCCTCAGGGGTGAACACTGAAGCTTTCTTT
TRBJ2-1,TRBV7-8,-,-,CASSLAVGGSYNEQFF,TGTGCCAGCAGCTTAGCGGTGGGGGGCTCCTACAATGAGCAGTTCTTC
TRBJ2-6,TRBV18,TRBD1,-,CASSRQGAGANVLTF,TGTGCCAGCTCACGACAGGGGGCTGGGGCCAACGTCCTGACTTTC
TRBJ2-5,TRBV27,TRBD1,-,CASRLQGGGETQYF,TGTGCCAGCAGACTACAGGGGGGAGGAGAGACCCAGTACTTC
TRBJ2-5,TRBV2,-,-,CASSWAREETQYF,TGTGCCAGCAGTTGGGCCCGAGAAGAGACCCAGTACTTC